The 15 T cell receptor beta chains in this list originate from one sample, sequenced in a study of CD8 T cells in ankylosing spondylitis. One entry per CDR3 protein results from TCRdb running MiXCR on the 5' RACE reads. The profile covers hundreds of thousands of distinct CDR3 sequences, with about an eighth appearing a single time and roughly 0.51% taken by the ten largest. These receptors' targets are unknown. Study-level results: A TCR beta motif of 8 or 9 highly homologous variants appeared characteristic of ankylosing spondylitis blood.

The sequencing input was blood, either unsorted or a sorted T cell fraction (not recorded which). The receptors come from a male donor with ankylosing spondylitis.

This rearrangement joins TRBV7-2 to TRBJ2-2, with TRBD1 matching over 9 bases. This CDR3 has 16 residues. Per the germline V gene, CDR1 is SGHTA and CDR2 is FQGNSA. V shed 5 bases, J shed 6 bases, and the junction held 10 bases outside the gene matches. The CDR3 sequence is CASSPSGTGWAGELFF. The CDR3 DNA reads TGTGCCAGCAGCCCCTCCGGGACAGGGTGGGCCGGGGAGCTGTTTTTT.

The V call is TRBV12-3 or TRBV12-4, the J call TRBJ2-5; 10 bases agree with TRBD2. V lost 6 bases and J lost 0; bases outside the gene matches: 7. The CDR3 consists of 16 residues. CDR3 in amino acids: CASRGRSGGYQETQYF. As DNA, the CDR3 is TGTGCCAGCAGGGGACGTAGCGGGGGGTACCAAGAGACCCAGTACTTC.

This clonotype was counted between two and nine times. The J gene is TRBJ2-7, the V gene TRBV4-1; perhaps TRBD1 as D (6 bases). The length of the CDR3 is 15 residues. The V end lost 2 bases, the J end lost 2 bases, and 13 bases lay between the germline ends. Germline V gene lookup returns CDR1 MGHRA and CDR2 YSYEKL. Here the CDR3 DNA reads TGCGCCAGCAGCCAATCCACCGGGACACCCTACGAGCAGTACTTC. Its translation: CASSQSTGTPYEQYF.

This clonotype was counted between two and nine times. This chain links TRBV29-1 with TRBJ2-3; D is possibly TRBD2 (5 bases). The germline V gene encodes CDR1 SQVTM and CDR2 ANQGSEA. This CDR3 comprises 14 residues. V was shortened by 5 bases and J by 2 bases, with 14 bases between the two germline ends. Here the CDR3 reads CSVRSGNPTDTQYF. The CDR3 bases are TGCAGCGTTCGGAGCGGAAACCCCACAGATACGCAGTATTTT.

The sample holds a few counts of this clonotype. The chain carries TRBV20-1 and TRBJ1-6; TRBD1 is a possible D gene (6 bases). The CDR3 totals 14 residues. Germline values: CDR1 DFQATT, CDR2 SNEGSKA (reference sequence). DNA of the CDR3: TGCACGATAGGGGGGGGTCTCTATAATTCACCCCTCCACTTT. Its translation: CTIGGGLYNSPLHF.

The V call is TRBV5-1, the J call TRBJ1-1, with D perhaps matching TRBD1 (6 bases). V was pared by 0 bases and J by 0 bases, with 12 bases between. Germline CDR1 is SGHRS and CDR2 is YFSETQ. The CDR3 consists of 16 residues. In DNA form, the CDR3 reads TGCGCCAGCAGCTTGGCAGGGGCCGCCATGAACACTGAAGCTTTCTTT. Protein: CASSLAGAAMNTEAFF.

This rearrangement joins TRBV20-1 to TRBJ1-1; 7 bases match TRBD1. Germline V gene data show CDR1 as DFQATT and CDR2 as SNEGSKA (reference sequence). The CDR3 has 11 amino acids. J gave up 8 bases and V 6 bases, and 6 bases lay outside the gene matches. The DNA of the CDR3 is TGCAGTGCGGATGACAGGGTAGAAGCTTTCTTT. This encodes CSADDRVEAFF.

The chain is built from TRBV9 and TRBJ2-1; D gene uncertain. This CDR3 contains 14 residues. CDR1 and CDR2 from the germline V gene are SGDLS and YYNGEE. V lost 0 bases and J 6 bases, leaving 10 bases between the germline ends. CDR3 DNA sequence: TGTGCCAGCAGCGTAGATGCCCTCATCAATGAGCAGTTCTTC. This translates into CASSVDALINEQFF.

The rearrangement uses TRBV3-1 and TRBJ2-1, with 7 nucleotides matching TRBD2. Germline CDR1 is LGHDT and CDR2 is YNNKEL (reference sequence). V gave up 1 base and J gave up 10 bases; unmatched junction bases: 4. The CDR3 loop spans 13 amino acids. CDR3 bases: TGTGCCAGCAGCCAAGGAAACGGGAGGGAGCAGTTCTTC. Amino acid sequence: CASSQGNGREQFF.

In this sample, this clonotype turned up a few times. The rearrangement uses TRBV24-1 and TRBJ2-1; D remains ambiguous. Germline CDR1 and CDR2: KGHDR and SFDVKD. Trimming pared 7 bases from V and 4 bases from J, leaving 10 bases between. CDR3 size: 13 residues. In nucleotides, the CDR3 is TGTGCCACCAGCCGCCTTGATTACAATGAGCAGTTCTTC. Amino acids: CATSRLDYNEQFF.

The chain has TRBV10-3 and TRBJ2-5; perhaps TRBD2 as D (6 bases). This CDR3 has 16 amino acids. Germline V gene sequence: CDR1 ENHRY, CDR2 SYGVKD. V was clipped by 5 bases and J by 2 bases, with 18 bases between them. This CDR3 is CAISPGLSSEQETQYF. The CDR3 DNA sequence: TGTGCCATCAGTCCGGGGCTCTCTAGCGAACAAGAGACCCAGTACTTC.

In its sample, this clonotype was seen a few times. The chain couples TRBV7-2 to TRBJ2-3; D gene ambiguous. V dropped 0 bases and J dropped 2 bases, with 15 bases sitting between them. CDR3 length: 17 residues. Per germline, CDR1 SGHTA and CDR2 FQGNSA. CDR3: CASSLATLNGNTDTQYF. DNA for the CDR3: TGTGCCAGCAGCTTAGCGACCTTGAACGGTAACACAGATACGCAGTATTTT.

This clonotype has only a few counts. This chain uses TRBV7-3 with TRBJ2-7; D call uncertain. Between the trimmed V and J ends, which lost 5 bases and 0 bases, there was a span of 11 bases. Germline assignment: CDR1 SGHTA and CDR2 FQGTGA. The CDR3 covers 14 residues. The CDR3, as DNA: TGTGCCAGCAGCCCCCGCCCAAGCTCCTACGAGCAGTACTTC. This translates into CASSPRPSSYEQYF.

The chain combines TRBV9 with TRBJ2-5; 8 positions match TRBD1. The CDR3 is 15 residues long. J lost 1 base, V lost 3 bases, and 5 bases had no gene match. Germline V gene sequence: CDR1 SGDLS, CDR2 YYNGEE. The CDR3 is CASSAYRGAQETQYF. CDR3 bases: TGTGCCAGCAGCGCGTACAGGGGGGCCCAAGAGACCCAGTACTTC.

The sample holds a few counts of this clonotype. The chain has TRBV4-3 and TRBJ2-1; D not certain. The CDR3 runs to 18 residues. The V end lost 4 bases, the J end lost 0 bases, and 19 bases lay between the germline ends. Germline lookup yields CDR1 LGHNA and CDR2 YSLEER. CDR3 region: CASSRKVARLSSYNEQFF. CDR3 nucleotide sequence: TGCGCCAGCAGCCGAAAAGTCGCGCGGCTGAGCTCCTACAATGAGCAGTTCTTC.